Sequencing of this T cell receptor beta chain was carried out in a study of T cells after yellow fever vaccination. MiXCR, applied by TCRdb to the 5' RACE reads, yields one record per CDR3 protein. In the table there are roughly 170,000 distinct CDR3 sequences, about a tenth of which are singletons. The germline V gene encodes CDR1 SEHNR and CDR2 FQNEAQ (reference sequence). This CDR3 spans 14 amino acids. The V end lost 1 base, the J end lost 5 bases, and 11 bases lay between the germline ends. The sample holds a few counts of this clonotype. This chain joins TRBV7-9 and TRBJ2-5, with a weak D call TRBD1 (5 bases). Source: CD8+ T cells sorted from PBMCs, taken 45 days after the yellow fever booster vaccination. This TCR derives from a man aged 18 to 35 who received the YFV17D yellow fever vaccine. The CDR3 is CASSLGGHGETQYF. The CDR3 DNA sequence: TGTGCCAGCAGCTTAGGTGGACATGGGGAGACCCAGTACTTC.